The 20 T cell receptor beta chains presented below share a single source sample, sequenced in a study of blood T cell repertoires in COVID-19. TCRdb's copy holds only in-frame clones and misses some; the assay was immunoSEQ multiplex PCR. The data contain fewer than 400,000 clones, roughly 88% of them singletons. The source material was peripheral blood. The origin of the receptors is a woman younger than 45 with COVID-19, enrolled during active disease.

The chain is built from TRBV7-9 and TRBJ1-2; the match to TRBD1 covers 10 bases. The CDR3 length is 14 residues. The germline gives CDR1 SEHNR, CDR2 FQNEAQ (reference sequence). V dropped 4 bases and J dropped 5; count of bases not matched to a gene: 4. The DNA of the CDR3 is TGTGCCAGCAGCTCTCCGGGACAGGGGTATGGCTACACCTTC. Its protein is CASSSPGQGYGYTF.

V usage is TRBV9 and J usage is TRBJ2-1; the match to TRBD2 covers 9 bases. The CDR3 has 18 amino acids. V gave up 3 bases and J gave up 0 bases; unmatched junction bases: 10. Germline lookup yields CDR1 SGDLS and CDR2 YYNGEE. The CDR3 region is CASSGALLAGSSYNEQFF. The CDR3, as DNA: TGTGCCAGCAGCGGAGCCCTTCTAGCGGGGAGCTCCTACAATGAGCAGTTCTTC.

V and J are TRBV27 and TRBJ2-1; TRBD2 aligns across 9 bases. V dropped 4 bases and J dropped 7; count of bases not matched to a gene: 8. The length of the CDR3 is 15 residues. Germline V gene sequence: CDR1 MNHEY, CDR2 SMNVEV (reference sequence). CDR3 nucleotides: TGTGCCAGCAGTTCCCCCGGGACTAGCAAGAATGAGCAGTTCTTC. Its translation: CASSSPGTSKNEQFF.

Note on this clone: Other DNA sequences in this sample translate to the same CDR3. V is TRBV5-1 and J is TRBJ2-7; tentative D call: TRBD1 (6 bases). The CDR3 is 13 residues long. The germline V gene has CDR1 SGHRS and CDR2 YFSETQ. V lost 3 bases and J 1 base, leaving 8 bases between the germline ends. CDR3 in DNA: TGCGCCAGCAGCTCTCAGGGGTCCTACGAGCAGTACTTC. Its translation is CASSSQGSYEQYF.

CDR3 loop: CSVYTPNYGYTF. CDR3 sequence (DNA): TGCAGCGTATACACCCCAAACTATGGCTACACCTTC. The chain joins TRBV29-1 to TRBJ1-2; D unclear. In germline, CDR1 is SQVTM, CDR2 ANQGSEA. V lost 6 bases and J 2 bases, leaving 10 bases between the germline ends. The length of the CDR3 is 12 residues.

In DNA, the CDR3 is TGTGCCAGTAGTATCGGAACTACCCCCTCCTACAATGAGCAGTTCTTC. The encoded protein is CASSIGTTPSYNEQFF. The chain employs TRBV19 and TRBJ2-1; no firm D call. Germline assignment: CDR1 LNHDA and CDR2 SQIVND (reference sequence). The CDR3 extends over 16 amino acids. V was trimmed by 3 bases and J by 0 bases, leaving 12 bases between them.

This clone was found a few times. The chain couples TRBV6-4 to TRBJ1-2; the D gene is possibly TRBD1 (5 bases). The germline V gene has CDR1 MRHNA and CDR2 SNTAGT. With 0 bases removed from V and 8 bases from J, the gap between germline ends came to 16 bases. The CDR3 runs to 15 residues. CDR3 DNA sequence: TGTGCCAGCAGTGACTCCTTAGACAGTTCCTACGGCTACACCTTC. It codes for CASSDSLDSSYGYTF.

This clone has just a few counts. V and J are TRBV2 and TRBJ2-3, with 7 bases identical to TRBD1. CDR1 is SNHLY, CDR2 FYNNEI, per germline. Trimming cost V 11 bases and J 2 bases; bases outside gene matches: 7. The CDR3 has 13 residues. CDR3 sequence (DNA): TGTGCCGGGGGACAGCCCTTCACAGATACGCAGTATTTT. As protein: CAGGQPFTDTQYF. The entire variable domain, with the rest obtained from reference TRBV2 and TRBJ2-3, is as follows: EPEVTQTPSHQVTQMGQEVILRCVPISNHLYFYWYRQILGQKVEFLVSFYNNEISEKSEIFDDQFSVERPDGSNFTLKIRSTKLEDSAMYFCAGGQPFTDTQYFGPGTRLTVL.

The chain links TRBV11-2 to TRBJ1-1; D perhaps matches TRBD1 (5 bases). This CDR3 has 15 residues. Germline V gene data show CDR1 as SGHAT and CDR2 as FQNNGV. V gave up 3 bases and J gave up 4 bases, with 15 bases separating them. In nucleotides, the CDR3 is TGTGCCAGCAGCTTTTCCCTGGCAGGGTCCACTGAAGCTTTCTTT. This gives the protein CASSFSLAGSTEAFF.

The chain employs TRBV12-5 and TRBJ1-1; D call uncertain. CDR3 length: 14 amino acids. V was cut by 7 bases and J by 4 bases, with 16 bases left in between. In germline, CDR1 is LGHNT, CDR2 FRNRAP. The CDR3 reads CASVRTAEGTEAFF. The CDR3 DNA is TGTGCTAGTGTCCGGACTGCCGAAGGCACTGAAGCTTTCTTT.

The chain has TRBV27 and TRBJ2-3; tentative D call: TRBD2 (6 bases). This CDR3 is 14 amino acids long. The germline V gene has CDR1 MNHEY and CDR2 SMNVEV (reference sequence). V shed 2 bases and J shed 3 bases, with 9 bases lying between them. CDR3 bases: TGTGCCAGCAGTTTAGGGGGGTTTACAGATACGCAGTATTTT. This sequence encodes CASSLGGFTDTQYF.

This clone was picked up a small number of times. This chain links TRBV14 with TRBJ1-2; maybe TRBD1 (6 bases). The ends were cut back, 5 bases at V and 6 bases at J, with 19 bases in the middle. Looked up from germline, CDR1 is SGHDN and CDR2 is FVKESK. The CDR3 covers 15 residues. DNA for the CDR3: TGTGCCAGCAGCTCCCGGCTGGGGGCACTCAATGGCTACACCTTC. This gives the protein CASSSRLGALNGYTF.

The V call is TRBV9, the J call TRBJ2-1; 10 bases are shared with TRBD2. CDR1 is SGDLS, CDR2 YYNGEE, per germline. V lost 4 bases to trimming and J lost 3 bases; unmatched junction nucleotides: 4. This CDR3 contains 15 residues. The CDR3 region has the DNA TGTGCCAGCAGCCCAGAGCGGGAGGGCTACAATGAGCAGTTCTTC. Amino acid sequence: CASSPEREGYNEQFF.

The chain recombines TRBV11-1 with TRBJ2-3; 7 bases fit TRBD1. This CDR3 comprises 14 residues. Germline V CDR1 and CDR2: SGHAT, FQDESV (reference sequence). Trimming cost V 8 bases and J 3 bases; bases outside gene matches: 8. The CDR3 spells CASLRDSRTDTQYF. The CDR3 region has the DNA TGTGCCAGCCTACGGGACAGCCGAACAGATACGCAGTATTTT.

The chain has TRBV28 and TRBJ1-2; tentatively, D is TRBD1 (5 bases). CDR1 is MDHEN, CDR2 SYDVKM, per germline. CDR3 length: 15 amino acids. V lost 2 bases to trimming and J lost 0 bases, with 10 bases between them. CDR3: CASSLLGATNYGYTF. CDR3 DNA: TGTGCCAGCAGTTTACTAGGGGCAACTAACTATGGCTACACCTTC.

The chain links TRBV6-5 to TRBJ2-7; perhaps TRBD1 as D (5 bases). The V gene lost 6 bases and the J gene lost 4 bases, with 7 bases spanning the gap. Germline assignment: CDR1 MNHEY and CDR2 SVGAGI. The CDR3 consists of 11 residues. This CDR3 reads CASRQEYEQYF. As DNA, the CDR3 is TGTGCCAGCAGACAGGAGTACGAGCAGTACTTC.

The chain joins TRBV6-5 to TRBJ2-1, with 9 bases aligning to TRBD2. Per germline, CDR1 MNHEY and CDR2 SVGAGI. Unmatched junction bases numbered 6, after V lost 1 base and J lost 5 bases. This CDR3 region has 16 residues. The CDR3 protein is CASSYYSGSNHNEQFF. In DNA form, the CDR3 reads TGTGCCAGCAGTTACTATAGCGGGAGTAACCACAATGAGCAGTTCTTC.

The chain combines TRBV19 with TRBJ1-6; D is uncertain. The CDR3 is made up of 17 amino acids. V lost 6 bases and J lost 0, with 15 bases in between. Looked up from germline, CDR1 is LNHDA and CDR2 is SQIVND (reference sequence). The chain's CDR3 is CASSDSATSSYNSPLHF. In DNA form, the CDR3 reads TGTGCCAGTAGCGATTCTGCTACTAGCTCCTATAATTCACCCCTCCACTTT.

V gene TRBV7-2 combines with J gene TRBJ1-2; 9 bases line up with TRBD1. The germline V gene has CDR1 SGHTA and CDR2 FQGNSA. Germline trimming cut 1 base from V and 6 bases from J; bases unmatched to any gene: 9. The CDR3 contains 16 residues. The CDR3 here is CASSLDPRQGGDGYTF. CDR3 DNA sequence: TGTGCCAGCAGCTTAGACCCCAGACAGGGGGGGGATGGCTACACCTTC.

The chain uses TRBV7-9 and TRBJ2-1; a weak D match, TRBD2 (6 bases). V lost 6 bases to trimming and J lost 7 bases, with 10 bases between them. This CDR3 comprises 12 residues. Germline V gives CDR1 SEHNR, CDR2 FQNEAQ (reference sequence). The CDR3 sequence is CASRVGGNEQFF. CDR3 sequence (DNA): TGTGCCAGCAGGGTAGGAGGGAATGAGCAGTTCTTC.